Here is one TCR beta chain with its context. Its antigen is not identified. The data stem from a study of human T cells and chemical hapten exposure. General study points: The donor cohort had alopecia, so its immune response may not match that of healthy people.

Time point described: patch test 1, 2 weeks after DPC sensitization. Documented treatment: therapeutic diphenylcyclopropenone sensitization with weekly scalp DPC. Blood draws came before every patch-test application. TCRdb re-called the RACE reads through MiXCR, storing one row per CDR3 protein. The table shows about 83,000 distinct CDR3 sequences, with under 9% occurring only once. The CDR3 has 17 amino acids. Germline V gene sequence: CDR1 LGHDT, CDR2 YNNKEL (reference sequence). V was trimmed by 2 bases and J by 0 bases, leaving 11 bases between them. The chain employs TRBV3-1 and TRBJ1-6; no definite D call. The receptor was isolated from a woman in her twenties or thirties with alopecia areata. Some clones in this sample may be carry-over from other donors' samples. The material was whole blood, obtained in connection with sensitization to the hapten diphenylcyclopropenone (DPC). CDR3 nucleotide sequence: TGTGCCAGCAGCCAAAATTTACAGTTCTCCTATAATTCACCCCTCCACTTT. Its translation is CASSQNLQFSYNSPLHF.